Shown below are 17 T cell receptor beta chains from a single sample sequenced in a study of a mutant IDH1 vaccine in newly diagnosed glioma (dated by TCRdb to 2020 to 2022). The library was prepared using the immunoSEQ multiplex PCR assay. TCRdb obtained this table from immuneACCESS and retained in-frame rearrangements with V and J assigned. These tables miss some clones; where compared with another copy, unresolved V genes account for less than half of the shortfall, and the remainder is unexplained. Within this sample are 45,000 to 65,000 clones, with approximately 64% of them counted one time only. 4% to 6% of the sample is taken by the ten largest. What this sample's time point label stands for: week 47, end of study. Each vaccine dose was 300 ug of a 20-mer mutant IDH1 peptide in Montanide, given subcutaneously with topical imiquimod. Antigen specificity for these receptors is unknown. The input for sequencing was peripheral blood mononuclear cells (PBMCs), taken from a glioma patient whose treatment included an IDH1 peptide vaccine. The receptors come from a man aged 35 to 55 with glioma. Some clones in this sample may be carry-over from other donors' samples.

The V and J genes are TRBV4-1 and TRBJ2-1; D unclear. This CDR3 has 16 amino acids. The germline CDR1 and CDR2 sequences are MGHRA and YSYEKL. Trimming stripped 1 base from V and 0 bases from J, with 10 bases between. The CDR3 region is CASSQVGSISYNEQFF. CDR3 nucleotides: TGCGCCAGCAGCCAAGTTGGTAGCATCTCCTACAATGAGCAGTTCTTC.

The chain employs TRBV5-1 and TRBJ2-5; D is undetermined. The V gene lost 3 bases and the J gene lost 0 bases, with 3 bases spanning the gap. CDR3 size: 12 residues. Looked up from germline, CDR1 is SGHRS and CDR2 is YFSETQ. This CDR3 reads CASSSNQETQYF. CDR3 DNA: TGCGCCAGCAGCTCCAACCAAGAGACCCAGTACTTC. Using reference TRBV5-1 and TRBJ2-5 for the parts outside the CDR3, the full variable domain is KAGVTQTPRYLIKTRGQQVTLSCSPISGHRSVSWYQQTPGQGLQFLFEYFSETQRNKGNFPGRFSGRQFSNSRSEMNVSTLELGDSALYLCASSSNQETQYFGPGTRLLVL.

This sequence joins TRBV6-5 and TRBJ1-1; 7 bases align to TRBD1. The CDR3 loop spans 14 amino acids. CDR1 and CDR2 (germline): MNHEY, SVGAGI. V shed 5 bases and J 3 bases; nucleotides not matched to a gene: 6. The chain's CDR3 is CASSPLQGDTEAFF. In nucleotides, the CDR3 is TGTGCCAGCAGTCCACTCCAGGGGGACACTGAAGCTTTCTTT.

This chain uses TRBV7-2 with TRBJ2-1; 12 bases are shared with TRBD2. Germline V lookup: CDR1 SGHTA, CDR2 FQGNSA. CDR3 length equals 14 residues. The V and J ends lost 0 bases and 12 bases, in that order; junction bases with no gene match: 3. Written as DNA, the CDR3 is TGTGCCAGCAGCTTAGCACTAGCGGGGGGCCGGCAGTTCTTC. Translating gives CASSLALAGGRQFF.

The genes are TRBV6-1 and TRBJ1-5, with TRBD1 as a possible D gene (5 bases). The V end lost 4 bases, the J end lost 5 bases, and 12 bases lay between the germline ends. The CDR3 contains 14 residues. Germline V CDR1 and CDR2: MNHNS, SASEGT. The CDR3 nucleotides are TGTGCCAGCAGTGGTTATATGGGGGATCAGCCCCAGCATTTT. Translation: CASSGYMGDQPQHF.

The J gene is TRBJ2-1, the V gene TRBV4-1; D possibly uses TRBD1 or TRBD2 (6 bases each). V was cut by 1 base and J by 9 bases, with 13 bases left in between. Germline assignment: CDR1 MGHRA and CDR2 YSYEKL. The CDR3 contains 14 residues. The CDR3 sequence: CASSQVGGLSEQFF. CDR3 nucleotide sequence: TGCGCCAGCAGCCAAGTTGGGGGGCTTAGTGAGCAGTTCTTC.

In this sample, this clone turned up a few times. The chain employs TRBV30 and TRBJ1-6; no firm D call. CDR3 length: 18 amino acids. The V and J ends lost 3 bases and 0 bases respectively, with 18 bases between them. The germline gives CDR1 GTSNPN, CDR2 SVGIG (reference sequence). CDR3: CAWSKGMASFSYNSPLHF. The CDR3, as DNA: TGTGCCTGGAGCAAAGGGATGGCGTCCTTCTCCTATAATTCACCCCTCCACTTT. The variable domain in full, completed from reference TRBV30 and TRBJ1-6, reads SQTIHQWPATLVQPVGSPLSLECTVEGTSNPNLYWYRQAAGRGLQLLFYSVGIGQISSEVPQNLSASRPQDRQFILSSKKLLLSDSGFYLCAWSKGMASFSYNSPLHFGNGTRLTVT.

This chain connects TRBV5-5 to TRBJ2-7; D unresolved. Trimming left V 2 bases short and J 9 bases short, with 12 bases between. The CDR3 is made up of 12 amino acids. In germline, CDR1 is SGHKS, CDR2 YYEKEE (reference sequence). The CDR3 here is CASSFNGDVQYF. CDR3 bases: TGTGCCAGCAGCTTTAACGGAGATGTGCAGTACTTC.

This clone was recorded a few times. In DNA, the CDR3 is TGTGCCAGCAGCTTAGTAGCGGCGGGGCCAGAGACCCAGTACTTC. This encodes CASSLVAAGPETQYF. This sequence joins TRBV7-2 and TRBJ2-5, with D tentatively TRBD2 (6 bases). This CDR3 spans 15 amino acids. The V end lost 1 base, the J end lost 4 bases, and 13 bases lay between the germline ends. Germline V CDR1 and CDR2: SGHTA, FQGNSA.

The chain uses TRBV30 and TRBJ1-4; possible D gene TRBD1, 6 bases. The CDR3 is made up of 14 amino acids. Germline V gives CDR1 GTSNPN, CDR2 SVGIG (reference sequence). Trimming took off 2 bases at V and 7 bases at J, with 14 bases between the two ends. Here the CDR3 reads CAWSSTGLGEKLFF. CDR3 coding DNA: TGTGCCTGGAGTAGTACAGGGCTTGGTGAAAAACTGTTTTTT.

This chain connects TRBV13 to TRBJ2-2, with 9 bases identical to TRBD2. The V and J ends lost 7 bases and 7 bases, in that order; junction bases with no gene match: 7. This CDR3 is built from 14 residues. Germline V CDR1 and CDR2: PRHDT, FYEKMQ (reference sequence). The CDR3: CASNAGGPVGELFF. CDR3 sequence (DNA): TGTGCCAGCAACGCGGGGGGGCCGGTCGGGGAGCTGTTTTTT.

The rearrangement links TRBV29-1 to TRBJ2-6, with D perhaps matching TRBD1 (6 bases). V gave up 4 bases and J gave up 4 bases, with 17 bases separating them. Germline V gene sequence: CDR1 SQVTM, CDR2 ANQGSEA. CDR3 size: 16 residues. CDR3 DNA sequence: TGCAGCGTTGCCGGGACACCGTCCGTCGGGGCCAACGTCCTGACTTTC. It specifies CSVAGTPSVGANVLTF.

This CDR3 reads CASSYEGRRTNTEAFF. DNA for the CDR3: TGTGCCAGCAGTTACGAGGGGAGAAGGACGAACACTGAAGCTTTCTTT. The chain uses TRBV6-5 and TRBJ1-1; maybe TRBD1 (5 bases). The germline gives CDR1 MNHEY, CDR2 SVGAGI. This CDR3 contains 16 residues. Deletions cut 2 bases from V and 1 base from J, with 14 bases between.

The V call is TRBV5-1, the J call TRBJ2-3; D unclear. The CDR3 runs 14 residues. The V gene's germline CDR1 is SGHRS and CDR2 YFSETQ. The V end lost 0 bases, the J end lost 2 bases, and 7 bases lay between the germline ends. In DNA form, the CDR3 reads TGCGCCAGCAGCTTGGGCAGCTACACAGATACGCAGTATTTT. This codes for CASSLGSYTDTQYF.

The rearrangement joins TRBV5-6 to TRBJ2-5, with 9 bases identical to TRBD1. From germline, CDR1 is SGHDT and CDR2 YYEEEE. The CDR3 spans 15 residues. V was clipped by 4 bases and J by 7 bases; unmatched bases: 11. The CDR3 sequence: CASSPRTGDGTTQYF. As DNA, the CDR3 is TGTGCCAGCAGCCCCCGGACAGGGGACGGGACGACCCAGTACTTC.

The genes are TRBV5-4 and TRBJ2-7; 7 nucleotides agree with TRBD1. After removal of 4 bases from V and 1 base from J, the junction contained 8 bases not matched to a gene. Looked up from germline, CDR1 is SGHNT and CDR2 is YYREEE (reference sequence). The CDR3 extends over 15 amino acids. The CDR3 region is CASSLPGQSSYEQYF. Here the CDR3 DNA reads TGTGCCAGCAGCCTGCCGGGACAGAGTTCCTACGAGCAGTACTTC. The variable domain in full, with the rest retrieved from reference TRBV5-4 and TRBJ2-7, is ETGVTQSPTHLIKTRGQQVTLRCSSQSGHNTVSWYQQALGQGPQFIFQYYREEENGRGNFPPRFSGLQFPNYSSELNVNALELDDSALYLCASSLPGQSSYEQYFGPGTRLTVT.

The V gene is TRBV18, the J gene TRBJ1-3, with 9 bases aligning to TRBD1. The germline V gene has CDR1 KGHSH and CDR2 LQKENI. The CDR3 loop spans 15 amino acids. The junction had 4 bases not matched to a gene; V was cut back by 3 bases and J by 4 bases. CDR3 bases: TGTGCCAGCTCACCGGACAGGGGACCCGGAAACACCATATATTTT. It translates to CASSPDRGPGNTIYF.